This T cell receptor beta chain was captured in a study of T cell responses to AZD1222 COVID-19 vaccine. V was cut by 0 bases and J by 3 bases, with 9 bases left in between. The CDR3 contains 15 residues. Per the germline V gene, CDR1 is LGHNA and CDR2 is YSLEER. Clones were sequenced by immunoSEQ multiplex PCR, and TCRdb holds only the in-frame ones, with some missing. The sample has some 140,000 clones; 88% are singletons. Study outcomes and limitations: Two doses of AZD1222 preceded a rise in Spike-specific TCR breadth and depth. Regions 160-218 and 743-854 held dominance among vaccine-associated CD4 TCRs, which spanned spike.

This clone was detected only once. Its antigen is unknown. The J gene is TRBJ1-3, the V gene TRBV4-3, with D possibly being TRBD1 (6 bases). The sample consisted of peripheral blood, taken on day 0 of AZD1222 vaccination. The receptor's source is an adult in good health. The CDR3 reads CASSQDARGGNTIYF. The CDR3, as DNA: TGCGCCAGCAGCCAAGATGCCAGGGGTGGAAACACCATATATTTT.